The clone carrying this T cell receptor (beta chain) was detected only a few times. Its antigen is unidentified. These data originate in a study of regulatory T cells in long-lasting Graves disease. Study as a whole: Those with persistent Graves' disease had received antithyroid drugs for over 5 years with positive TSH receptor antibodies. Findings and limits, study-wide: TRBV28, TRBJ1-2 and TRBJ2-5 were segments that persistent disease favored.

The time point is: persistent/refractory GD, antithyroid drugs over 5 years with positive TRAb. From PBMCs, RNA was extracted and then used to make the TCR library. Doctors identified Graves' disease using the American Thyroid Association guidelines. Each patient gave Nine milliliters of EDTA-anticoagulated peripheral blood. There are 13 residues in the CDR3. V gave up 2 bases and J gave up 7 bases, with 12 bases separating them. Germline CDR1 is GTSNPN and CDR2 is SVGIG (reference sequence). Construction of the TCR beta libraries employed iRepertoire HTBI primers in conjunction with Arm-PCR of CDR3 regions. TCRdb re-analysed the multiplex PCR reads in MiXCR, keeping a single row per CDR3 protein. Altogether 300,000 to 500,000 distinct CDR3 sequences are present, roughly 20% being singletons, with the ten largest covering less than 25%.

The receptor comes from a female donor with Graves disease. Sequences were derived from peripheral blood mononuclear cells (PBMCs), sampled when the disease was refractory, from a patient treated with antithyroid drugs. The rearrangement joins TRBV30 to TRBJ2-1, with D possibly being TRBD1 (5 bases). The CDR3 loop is CAWSWAGWNEQFF. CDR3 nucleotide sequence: TGTGCCTGGAGTTGGGCAGGGTGGAATGAGCAGTTCTTC.